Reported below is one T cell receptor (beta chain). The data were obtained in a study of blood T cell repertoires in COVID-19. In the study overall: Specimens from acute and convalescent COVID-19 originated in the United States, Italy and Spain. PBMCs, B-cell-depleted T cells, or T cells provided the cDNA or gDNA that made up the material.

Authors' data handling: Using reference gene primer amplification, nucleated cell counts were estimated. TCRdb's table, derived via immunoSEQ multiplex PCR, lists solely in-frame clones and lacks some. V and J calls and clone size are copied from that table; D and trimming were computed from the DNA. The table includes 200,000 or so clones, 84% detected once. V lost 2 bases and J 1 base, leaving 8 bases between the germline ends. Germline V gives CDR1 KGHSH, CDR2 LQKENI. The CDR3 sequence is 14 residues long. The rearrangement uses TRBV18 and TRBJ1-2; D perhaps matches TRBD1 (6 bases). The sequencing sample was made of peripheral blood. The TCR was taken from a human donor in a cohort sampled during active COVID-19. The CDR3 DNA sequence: TGTGCCAGCTCACCATACAGGGATAACTATGGCTACACCTTC. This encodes CASSPYRDNYGYTF.